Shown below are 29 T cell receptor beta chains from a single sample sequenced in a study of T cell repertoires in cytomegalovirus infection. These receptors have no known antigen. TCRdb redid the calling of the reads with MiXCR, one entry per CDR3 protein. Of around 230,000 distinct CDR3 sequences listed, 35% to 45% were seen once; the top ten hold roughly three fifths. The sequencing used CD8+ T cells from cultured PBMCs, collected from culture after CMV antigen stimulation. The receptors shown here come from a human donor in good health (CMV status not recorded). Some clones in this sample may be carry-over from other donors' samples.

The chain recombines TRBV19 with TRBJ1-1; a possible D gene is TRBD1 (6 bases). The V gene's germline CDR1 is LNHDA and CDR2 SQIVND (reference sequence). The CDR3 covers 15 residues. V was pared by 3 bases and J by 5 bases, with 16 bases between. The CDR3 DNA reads TGTGCCAGTAGTATGGACGGCAGGGGAAGGACTGAAGCTTTCTTT. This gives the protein CASSMDGRGRTEAFF.

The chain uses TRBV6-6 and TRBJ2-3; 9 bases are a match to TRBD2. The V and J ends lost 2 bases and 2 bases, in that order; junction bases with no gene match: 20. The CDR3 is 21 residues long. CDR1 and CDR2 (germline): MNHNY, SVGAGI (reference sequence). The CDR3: CASSYPRLTAGGRSFTDTQYF. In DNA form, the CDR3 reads TGTGCCAGCAGTTACCCGCGACTAACAGCGGGAGGAAGGTCATTCACAGATACGCAGTATTTT.

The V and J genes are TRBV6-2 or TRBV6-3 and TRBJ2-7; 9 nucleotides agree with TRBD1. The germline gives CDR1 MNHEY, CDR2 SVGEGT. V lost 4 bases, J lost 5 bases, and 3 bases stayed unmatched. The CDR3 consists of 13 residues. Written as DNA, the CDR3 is TGTGCCAGCAGTTTGGACAGGGGCAACGAGCAGTACTTC. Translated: CASSLDRGNEQYF.

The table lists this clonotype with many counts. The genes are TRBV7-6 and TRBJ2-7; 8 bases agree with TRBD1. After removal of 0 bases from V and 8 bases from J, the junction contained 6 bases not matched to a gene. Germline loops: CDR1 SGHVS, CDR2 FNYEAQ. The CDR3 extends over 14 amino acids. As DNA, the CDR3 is TGTGCCAGCAGCTTAGCTGAGACAGGGGAGAAGCAGTACTTC. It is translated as CASSLAETGEKQYF.

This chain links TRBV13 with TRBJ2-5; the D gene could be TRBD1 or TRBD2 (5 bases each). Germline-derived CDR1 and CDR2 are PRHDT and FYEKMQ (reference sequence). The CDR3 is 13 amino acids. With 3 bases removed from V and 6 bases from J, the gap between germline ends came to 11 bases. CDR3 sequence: CASSFGKGKTQYF. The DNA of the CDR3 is TGTGCCAGCAGCTTCGGGAAGGGGAAGACCCAGTACTTC. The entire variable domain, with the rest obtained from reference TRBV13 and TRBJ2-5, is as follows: AAGVIQSPRHLIKEKRETATLKCYPIPRHDTVYWYQQGPGQDPQFLISFYEKMQSDKGSIPDRFSAQQFSDYHSELNMSSLELGDSALYFCASSFGKGKTQYFGPGTRLLVL.

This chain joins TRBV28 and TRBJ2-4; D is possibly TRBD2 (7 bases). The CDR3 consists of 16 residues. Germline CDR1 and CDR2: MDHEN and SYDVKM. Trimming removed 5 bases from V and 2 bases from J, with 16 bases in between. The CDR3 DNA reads TGTGCCAGCAGTATCATAGGGGGGGCGTCCAAAAACATTCAGTACTTC. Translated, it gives CASSIIGGASKNIQYF.

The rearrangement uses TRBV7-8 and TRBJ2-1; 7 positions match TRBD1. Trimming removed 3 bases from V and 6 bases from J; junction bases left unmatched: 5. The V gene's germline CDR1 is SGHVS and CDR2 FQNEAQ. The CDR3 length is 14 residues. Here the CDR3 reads CASSLTAGGNEQFF. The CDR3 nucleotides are TGTGCCAGCAGCTTGACCGCAGGGGGCAATGAGCAGTTCTTC.

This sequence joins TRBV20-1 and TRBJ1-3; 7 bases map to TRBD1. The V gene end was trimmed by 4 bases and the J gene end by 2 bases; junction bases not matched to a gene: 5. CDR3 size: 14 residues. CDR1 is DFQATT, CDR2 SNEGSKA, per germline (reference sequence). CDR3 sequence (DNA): TGCAGTGCTACGGACAGGAGGGCTGGAAACACCATATATTTT. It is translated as CSATDRRAGNTIYF.

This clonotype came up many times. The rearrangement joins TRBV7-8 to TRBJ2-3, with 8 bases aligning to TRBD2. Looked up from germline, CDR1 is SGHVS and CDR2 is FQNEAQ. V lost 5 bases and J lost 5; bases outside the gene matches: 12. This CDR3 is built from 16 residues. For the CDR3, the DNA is TGTGCCAGCAGCCCCTGGACTAGCTGGGAACGAGATACGCAGTATTTT. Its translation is CASSPWTSWERDTQYF.

CDR3 sequence: CASSYNNLNTEAFF. For the CDR3, the DNA is TGTGCCAGCAGTTACAACAACCTGAACACTGAAGCTTTCTTT. The chain uses TRBV6-1 and TRBJ1-1; D is undetermined. The CDR3 has 14 amino acids. V shed 5 bases and J shed 0 bases, with 10 bases lying between them. Looked up from germline, CDR1 is MNHNS and CDR2 is SASEGT.

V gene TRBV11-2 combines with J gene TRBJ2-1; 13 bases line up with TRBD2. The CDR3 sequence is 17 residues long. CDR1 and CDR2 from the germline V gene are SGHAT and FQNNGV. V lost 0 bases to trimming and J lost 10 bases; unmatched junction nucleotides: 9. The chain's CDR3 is CASSLERPGTSGEEQFF. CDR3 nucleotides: TGTGCCAGCAGCTTAGAGCGCCCGGGGACTAGCGGGGAGGAGCAGTTCTTC.

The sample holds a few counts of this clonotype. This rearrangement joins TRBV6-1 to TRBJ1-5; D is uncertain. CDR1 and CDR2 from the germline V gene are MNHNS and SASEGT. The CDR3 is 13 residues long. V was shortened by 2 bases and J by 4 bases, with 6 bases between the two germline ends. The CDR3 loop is CASSEFENQPQHF. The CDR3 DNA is TGTGCCAGCAGTGAATTTGAGAATCAGCCCCAGCATTTT.

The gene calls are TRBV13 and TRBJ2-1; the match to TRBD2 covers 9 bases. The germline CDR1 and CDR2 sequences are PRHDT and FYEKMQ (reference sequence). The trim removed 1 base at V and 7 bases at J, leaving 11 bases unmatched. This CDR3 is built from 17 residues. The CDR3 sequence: CASSLERTSARGNEQFF. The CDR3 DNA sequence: TGTGCCAGCAGCTTAGAGAGGACTAGCGCAAGAGGTAATGAGCAGTTCTTC. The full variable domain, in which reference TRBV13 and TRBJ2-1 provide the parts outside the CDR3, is AAGVIQSPRHLIKEKRETATLKCYPIPRHDTVYWYQQGPGQDPQFLISFYEKMQSDKGSIPDRFSAQQFSDYHSELNMSSLELGDSALYFCASSLERTSARGNEQFFGPGTRLTVL.

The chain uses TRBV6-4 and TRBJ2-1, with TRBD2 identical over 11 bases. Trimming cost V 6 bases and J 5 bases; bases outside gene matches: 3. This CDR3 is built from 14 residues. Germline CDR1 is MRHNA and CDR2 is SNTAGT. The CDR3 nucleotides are TGTGCCAGCAGCAGACTAGCGGGACACAATGAGCAGTTCTTC. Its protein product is CASSRLAGHNEQFF.

The CDR3 nucleotides read TGTGCCAGCAGCGATCCGCGGGGTCCAAACACCGGGGAGCTGTTTTTT. It codes for CASSDPRGPNTGELFF. The J gene is TRBJ2-2, the V gene TRBV9; D perhaps matches TRBD2 (6 bases). V was pared by 3 bases and J by 2 bases, with 14 bases between. Looked up from germline, CDR1 is SGDLS and CDR2 is YYNGEE. This CDR3 spans 16 amino acids.

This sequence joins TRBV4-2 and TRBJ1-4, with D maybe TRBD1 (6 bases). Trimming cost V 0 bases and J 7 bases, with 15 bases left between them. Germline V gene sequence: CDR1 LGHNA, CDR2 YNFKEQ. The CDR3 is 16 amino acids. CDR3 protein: CASSQDLGAKGEKLFF. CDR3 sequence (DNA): TGTGCCAGCAGCCAAGACTTGGGGGCCAAGGGTGAAAAACTGTTTTTT.

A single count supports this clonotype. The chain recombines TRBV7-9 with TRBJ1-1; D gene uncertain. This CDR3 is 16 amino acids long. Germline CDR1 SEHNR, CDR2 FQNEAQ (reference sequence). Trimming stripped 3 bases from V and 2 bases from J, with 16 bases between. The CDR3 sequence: CASSLSSVGINTEAFF. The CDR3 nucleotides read TGTGCCAGCAGCTTGTCCTCGGTAGGGATCAACACTGAAGCTTTCTTT.

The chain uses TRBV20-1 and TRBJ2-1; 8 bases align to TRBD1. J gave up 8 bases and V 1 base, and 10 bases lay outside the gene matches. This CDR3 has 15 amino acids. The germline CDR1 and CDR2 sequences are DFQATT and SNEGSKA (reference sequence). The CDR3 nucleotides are TGCAGTGCTAGAGTCGTGGGACAGGCCACGGATGAGCAGTTCTTC. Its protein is CSARVVGQATDEQFF.

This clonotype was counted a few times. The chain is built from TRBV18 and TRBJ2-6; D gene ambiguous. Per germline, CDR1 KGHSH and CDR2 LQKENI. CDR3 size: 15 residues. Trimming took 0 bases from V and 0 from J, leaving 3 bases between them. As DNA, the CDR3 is TGTGCCAGCTCACCACCTATCTCTGGGGCCAACGTCCTGACTTTC. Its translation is CASSPPISGANVLTF.

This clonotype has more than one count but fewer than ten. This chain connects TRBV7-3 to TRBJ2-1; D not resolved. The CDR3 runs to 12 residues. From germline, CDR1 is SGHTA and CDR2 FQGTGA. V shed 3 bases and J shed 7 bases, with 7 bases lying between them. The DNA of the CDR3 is TGTGCCAGCAGCTTTAACCAGAATGAGCAGTTCTTC. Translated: CASSFNQNEQFF.

CDR3 DNA: TGCGCCAGCAGCTTTGGGGGGTCTTTCACTGAAGCTTTCTTT. Translation gives CASSFGGSFTEAFF. The V and J genes are TRBV5-1 and TRBJ1-1; tentatively, D is TRBD1 (5 bases). CDR1 and CDR2 (germline): SGHRS, YFSETQ. V dropped 2 bases and J dropped 4 bases, with 12 bases sitting between them. The CDR3 length is 14 residues. Combining the CDR3 with reference TRBV5-1 and TRBJ1-1 gives the whole variable domain KAGVTQTPRYLIKTRGQQVTLSCSPISGHRSVSWYQQTPGQGLQFLFEYFSETQRNKGNFPGRFSGRQFSNSRSEMNVSTLELGDSALYLCASSFGGSFTEAFFGQGTRLTVV.

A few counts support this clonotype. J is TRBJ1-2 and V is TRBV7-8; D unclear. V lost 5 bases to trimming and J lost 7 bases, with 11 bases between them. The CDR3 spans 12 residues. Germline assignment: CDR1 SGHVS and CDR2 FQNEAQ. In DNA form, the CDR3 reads TGTGCCAGCAGCGGGTTAGGTGGTGGCTACACCTTC. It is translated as CASSGLGGGYTF. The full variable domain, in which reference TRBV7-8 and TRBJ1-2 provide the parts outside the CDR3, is GAGVSQSPRYKVAKRGQDVALRCDPISGHVSLFWYQQALGQGPEFLTYFQNEAQLDKSGLPSDRFFAERPEGSVSTLKIQRTQQEDSAVYLCASSGLGGGYTFGSGTRLTVV.

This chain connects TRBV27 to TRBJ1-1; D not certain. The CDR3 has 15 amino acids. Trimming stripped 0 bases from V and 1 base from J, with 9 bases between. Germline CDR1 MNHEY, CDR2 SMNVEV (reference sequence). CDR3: CASSLSPGANTEAFF. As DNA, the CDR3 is TGTGCCAGCAGTTTATCTCCGGGAGCGAACACTGAAGCTTTCTTT.

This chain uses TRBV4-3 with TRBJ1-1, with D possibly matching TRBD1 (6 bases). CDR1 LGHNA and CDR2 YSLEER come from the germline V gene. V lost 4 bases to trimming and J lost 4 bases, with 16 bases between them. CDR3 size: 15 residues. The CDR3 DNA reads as TGCGCCAGCAGCCCTGGAAGGAGGGGGAGCACTGAAGCTTTCTTT. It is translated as CASSPGRRGSTEAFF.

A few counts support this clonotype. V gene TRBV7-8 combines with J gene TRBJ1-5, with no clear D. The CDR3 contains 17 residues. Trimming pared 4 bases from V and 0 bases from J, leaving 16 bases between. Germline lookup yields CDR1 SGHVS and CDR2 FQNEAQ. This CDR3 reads CASSSDGSRYSNQPQHF. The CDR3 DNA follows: TGTGCCAGCAGCTCGGACGGTTCCCGCTATAGCAATCAGCCCCAGCATTTT. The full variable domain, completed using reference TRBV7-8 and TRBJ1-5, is GAGVSQSPRYKVAKRGQDVALRCDPISGHVSLFWYQQALGQGPEFLTYFQNEAQLDKSGLPSDRFFAERPEGSVSTLKIQRTQQEDSAVYLCASSSDGSRYSNQPQHFGDGTRLSIL.

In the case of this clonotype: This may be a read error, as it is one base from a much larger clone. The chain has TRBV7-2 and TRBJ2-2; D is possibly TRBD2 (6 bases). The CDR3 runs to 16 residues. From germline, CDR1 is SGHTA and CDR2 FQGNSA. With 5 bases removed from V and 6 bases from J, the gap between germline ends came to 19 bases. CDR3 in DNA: TGTGCCAGCAGCCCACCAATAGCGGTGGTGCCCGGGGAGCTGTTTTTT. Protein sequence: CASSPPIAVVPGELFF.

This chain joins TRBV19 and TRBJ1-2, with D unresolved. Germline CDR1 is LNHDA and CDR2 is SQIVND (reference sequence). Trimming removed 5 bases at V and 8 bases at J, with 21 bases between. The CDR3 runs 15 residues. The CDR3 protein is CASSPRVGIPLGYTF. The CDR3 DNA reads TGTGCCAGTAGTCCTCGTGTGGGGATCCCTTTAGGCTACACCTTC.

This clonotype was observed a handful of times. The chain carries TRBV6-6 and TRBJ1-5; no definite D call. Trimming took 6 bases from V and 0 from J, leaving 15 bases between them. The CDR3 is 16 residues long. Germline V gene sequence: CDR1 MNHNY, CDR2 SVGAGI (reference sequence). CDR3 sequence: CASSEADRYSNQPQHF. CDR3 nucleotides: TGTGCCAGCAGCGAGGCTGACCGATATAGCAATCAGCCCCAGCATTTT.

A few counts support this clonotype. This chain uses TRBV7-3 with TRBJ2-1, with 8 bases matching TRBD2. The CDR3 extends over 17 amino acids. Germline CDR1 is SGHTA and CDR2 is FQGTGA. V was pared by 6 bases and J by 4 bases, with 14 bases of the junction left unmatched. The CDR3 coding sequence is TGTGCCAGCAGTAGCTGGGGGGGAGCGGGGGAGTACAATGAGCAGTTCTTC. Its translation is CASSSWGGAGEYNEQFF.